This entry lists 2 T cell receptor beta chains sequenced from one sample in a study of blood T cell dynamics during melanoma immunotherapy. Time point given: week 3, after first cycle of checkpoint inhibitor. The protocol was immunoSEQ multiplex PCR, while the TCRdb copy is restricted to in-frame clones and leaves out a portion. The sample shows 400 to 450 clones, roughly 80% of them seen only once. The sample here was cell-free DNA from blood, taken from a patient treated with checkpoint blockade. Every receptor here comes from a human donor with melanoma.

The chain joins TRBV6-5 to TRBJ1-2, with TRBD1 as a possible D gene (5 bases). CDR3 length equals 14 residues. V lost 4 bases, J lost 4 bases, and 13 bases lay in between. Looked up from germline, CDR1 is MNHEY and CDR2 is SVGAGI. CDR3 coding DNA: TGTGCCAGCAGTTCTGGGACGGAGCCCTATGGCTACACCTTC. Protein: CASSSGTEPYGYTF.

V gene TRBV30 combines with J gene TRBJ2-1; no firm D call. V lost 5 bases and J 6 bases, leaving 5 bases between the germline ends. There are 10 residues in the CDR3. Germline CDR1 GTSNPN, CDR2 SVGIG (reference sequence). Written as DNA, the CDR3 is TGTGCCTGGGGGCCCAATGAGCAGTTCTTC. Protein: CAWGPNEQFF.